One sample yielded the 19 T cell receptor beta chains listed below, sequenced in a study of OX40 agonist ivuxolimab in advanced cancers. TCRdb's table, derived via immunoSEQ multiplex PCR, lists solely in-frame clones and lacks some. Among roughly 50,000 clones, around three quarters were seen once, and the ten largest hold 6.3%. The sample in question was CD4+ or CD8+ T cells sorted from blood, obtained in a trial of the OX40 agonist ivuxolimab. These receptors were obtained from an adult with an advanced solid tumor such as melanoma, head and neck, liver or kidney cancer.

This chain links TRBV6-1 with TRBJ2-7; 9 nucleotides align to TRBD2. The germline V gene has CDR1 MNHNS and CDR2 SASEGT. V was pared by 6 bases and J by 5 bases, with 11 bases of the junction left unmatched. CDR3 length: 15 amino acids. CDR3 in DNA: TGTGCCAGCAGGTCCTTTAGCGGGAGAAAGGACGAGCAGTACTTC. Protein sequence: CASRSFSGRKDEQYF.

The chain recombines TRBV4-2 with TRBJ2-3; either TRBD1 or TRBD2 may supply D (6 bases each). In germline, CDR1 is LGHNA, CDR2 YNFKEQ. CDR3 size: 17 residues. Trimming pared 0 bases from V and 4 bases from J, leaving 17 bases between. CDR3 residues: CASSQELVGGYSDTQYF. The CDR3 nucleotides are TGTGCCAGCAGCCAAGAATTGGTAGGGGGGTACTCAGATACGCAGTATTTT.

The V call is TRBV5-6, the J call TRBJ1-2; D might be TRBD1 (6 bases). Germline loops: CDR1 SGHDT, CDR2 YYEEEE. Between the trimmed V and J ends, which lost 0 bases and 6 bases, there was a span of 12 bases. The CDR3 contains 14 residues. The CDR3 sequence is CASSLAGGLNGYTF. CDR3 nucleotide sequence: TGTGCCAGCAGCTTGGCCGGGGGGCTTAATGGCTACACCTTC.

This clone was picked up one time. The V and J genes are TRBV7-9 and TRBJ1-1, with 7 bases identical to TRBD1. CDR1 is SEHNR, CDR2 FQNEAQ, per germline (reference sequence). V shed 5 bases and J 1 base; nucleotides not matched to a gene: 4. The CDR3 contains 14 residues. CDR3 DNA: TGTGCCAGCAGCCCGGACAGGTGGAACACTGAAGCTTTCTTT. Encoded protein: CASSPDRWNTEAFF.

The chain uses TRBV6-5 and TRBJ1-1; 9 positions agree with TRBD1. The CDR3 runs to 14 residues. Germline V CDR1 and CDR2: MNHEY, SVGAGI. After removal of 7 bases from V and 4 bases from J, the junction contained 7 bases not matched to a gene. CDR3 region: CASTPGTGTTEAFF. In nucleotides, the CDR3 is TGTGCCAGCACCCCTGGGACAGGGACCACTGAAGCTTTCTTT.

V is TRBV5-8 and J is TRBJ2-2, with D unclear. V was trimmed by 0 bases and J by 7 bases, leaving 13 bases between them. This CDR3 spans 15 amino acids. The germline V gene has CDR1 SGHTS and CDR2 YDEGEE. The CDR3 is CASSLGWRRIGELFF. DNA of the CDR3: TGTGCCAGCAGCTTGGGGTGGAGACGAATCGGGGAGCTGTTTTTT.

The CDR3 protein is CASSTYRDSLYEQYF. DNA of the CDR3: TGTGCCAGCTCAACGTACCGGGACAGCCTCTACGAGCAGTACTTC. V is TRBV18 and J is TRBJ2-7, with 7 nucleotides matching TRBD1. From germline, CDR1 is KGHSH and CDR2 LQKENI. J was trimmed by 3 bases and V by 5 bases; bases with no gene match: 10. The CDR3 totals 15 residues.

V gene TRBV18 combines with J gene TRBJ2-3; the D is unclear. This CDR3 has 16 amino acids. V was cut by 6 bases and J by 0 bases, with 16 bases left in between. Per germline, CDR1 KGHSH and CDR2 LQKENI. The CDR3 region is CASSPPMGSSTDTQYF. CDR3 DNA: TGTGCCAGCTCCCCGCCAATGGGGTCTAGCACAGATACGCAGTATTTT.

The chain joins TRBV11-2 to TRBJ2-7, with 10 bases aligning to TRBD2. V lost 10 bases and J lost 0; bases outside the gene matches: 3. The length of the CDR3 is 13 residues. Germline-derived CDR1 and CDR2 are SGHAT and FQNNGV. CDR3 region: CATSSGSSYEQYF. CDR3 bases: TGTGCCACCTCTAGCGGGAGCTCCTACGAGCAGTACTTC.

The CDR3 DNA reads TGTGCCAGCAGCGCACGACCTCAAACCCTTTATGGCTACACCTTC. It encodes CASSARPQTLYGYTF. The chain carries TRBV9 and TRBJ1-2; D unclear. CDR3 length: 15 amino acids. With 3 bases removed from V and 5 bases from J, the gap between germline ends came to 17 bases. CDR1 is SGDLS, CDR2 YYNGEE, per germline.

This clone was counted a single time. The chain has TRBV19 and TRBJ2-7; TRBD2 aligns across 13 bases. The trim removed 6 bases at V and 2 bases at J, leaving 4 bases unmatched. CDR1 and CDR2 (germline): LNHDA, SQIVND (reference sequence). The CDR3 is 15 amino acids. CDR3 region: CASSRTSGGTYEQYF. In DNA, the CDR3 is TGTGCCAGTAGCAGGACTAGCGGGGGAACCTACGAGCAGTACTTC.

The chain combines TRBV9 with TRBJ2-3; D is possibly TRBD1 (5 bases). V was clipped by 1 base and J by 0 bases, with 12 bases between them. CDR1 and CDR2 (germline): SGDLS, YYNGEE. The CDR3 runs to 16 residues. The CDR3 nucleotides are TGTGCCAGCAGCGTAACAGGACGATCTAGCACAGATACGCAGTATTTT. Encoded protein: CASSVTGRSSTDTQYF. The whole variable domain, filled in from reference TRBV9 and TRBJ2-3, reads DSGVTQTPKHLITATGQRVTLRCSPRSGDLSVYWYQQSLDQGLQFLIQYYNGEERAKGNILERFSAQQFPDLHSELNLSSLELGDSALYFCASSVTGRSSTDTQYFGPGTRLTVL.

This clone was seen a handful of times. The chain recombines TRBV7-2 with TRBJ2-7, with D possibly being TRBD1 (5 bases). Germline V gene data show CDR1 as SGHTA and CDR2 as FQGNSA. The CDR3 is 14 amino acids. V lost 2 bases and J 7 bases, leaving 15 bases between the germline ends. The CDR3 bases are TGTGCCAGCAGCTTACAGGGATCCCTTGGGGAGCAGTACTTC. Its translation is CASSLQGSLGEQYF.

V gene TRBV19 combines with J gene TRBJ2-5; a weak D match, TRBD1 (5 bases). TRBJ2-7 explains the end of the DNA better; the J call may be wrong. Looked up from germline, CDR1 is LNHDA and CDR2 is SQIVND (reference sequence). The CDR3 consists of 14 residues. CDR3 nucleotide sequence: TGTGCCAGTGCTACTTCAGGGTCTGCCTACGAGCAGTACTTC. Translated, it gives CASATSGSAYEQYF.

The genes are TRBV5-4 and TRBJ1-2, with 7 bases matching TRBD1. The germline V gene has CDR1 SGHNT and CDR2 YYREEE (reference sequence). V shed 3 bases, J shed 8 bases, and the junction held 7 bases outside the gene matches. This CDR3 has 13 residues. CDR3 amino acids: CASSYIRDRGYTF. The DNA of the CDR3 is TGTGCCAGCAGCTATATCCGGGACAGAGGCTACACCTTC.

The rearrangement links TRBV2 to TRBJ2-2, with 8 bases fitting TRBD2. The CDR3 is made up of 16 amino acids. Unmatched junction bases numbered 11, after V lost 7 bases and J lost 4 bases. Germline loops: CDR1 SNHLY, CDR2 FYNNEI. CDR3 loop: CASTAHPGLVTGELFF. The CDR3 DNA sequence: TGTGCCAGCACAGCACACCCGGGACTAGTCACCGGGGAGCTGTTTTTT. The entire variable domain, with the rest obtained from reference TRBV2 and TRBJ2-2, is as follows: EPEVTQTPSHQVTQMGQEVILRCVPISNHLYFYWYRQILGQKVEFLVSFYNNEISEKSEIFDDQFSVERPDGSNFTLKIRSTKLEDSAMYFCASTAHPGLVTGELFFGEGSRLTVL.

This chain's CDR3 is CASSLAEDGGYTF. In DNA form, the CDR3 reads TGTGCCAGCAGCTTGGCCGAAGACGGTGGCTACACCTTC. The V and J genes are TRBV7-2 and TRBJ1-2; D uncertain. This CDR3 has 13 amino acids. CDR1 is SGHTA, CDR2 FQGNSA, per germline. V was trimmed by 3 bases and J by 7 bases, leaving 12 bases between them.

The genes are TRBV18 and TRBJ2-3; tentatively, D is TRBD2 (6 bases). The CDR3 has 16 residues. The germline V gene encodes CDR1 KGHSH and CDR2 LQKENI. Trimming cost V 0 bases and J 0 bases, with 10 bases left between them. Here the CDR3 reads CASSPPGGTSTDTQYF. DNA for the CDR3: TGTGCCAGCTCACCACCAGGCGGGACTAGCACAGATACGCAGTATTTT.

The sample holds a few counts of this clone. The J gene is TRBJ1-1, the V gene TRBV6-6, with unresolved D. The V gene lost 0 bases and the J gene lost 3 bases, with 2 bases spanning the gap. The CDR3 consists of 12 residues. The V gene's germline CDR1 is MNHNY and CDR2 SVGAGI (reference sequence). CDR3 DNA sequence: TGTGCCAGCAGTTACTCCCACACTGAAGCTTTCTTT. Translation gives CASSYSHTEAFF.